This is a list of T cell receptor beta chains from one sample in a study of response to subunit inactivated influenza vaccine. TCRdb re-called the RT-PCR reads through MiXCR, storing one row per CDR3 protein. The sample contains roughly 670,000 distinct CDR3 sequences, 14% of which appear only once. The sequences come from PBMCs from blood, collected about 14 days before vaccination. The receptors were gathered from a man in his fifties who received an inactivated influenza vaccine. CDR3s leave out the opening cysteine and the closing phenylalanine or tryptophan. Fields, in order: V gene, J gene, CDR3 protein.

V gene: TRBV4-2; J gene: TRBJ2-1; CDR3 protein: ASSQTRGEAYNEQF
V gene: TRBV2; J gene: TRBJ1-2; CDR3 protein: ASGVFNYGYT
V gene: TRBV28; J gene: TRBJ2-6; CDR3 protein: ASSLTGAGANVLT
V gene: TRBV14; J gene: TRBJ2-1; CDR3 protein: ASSQVGGTEQF
V gene: TRBV12-3/TRBV12-4; J gene: TRBJ1-1; CDR3 protein: ASGAGGTEAF
V gene: TRBV12-3/TRBV12-4; J gene: TRBJ2-3; CDR3 protein: ASSLGGWADTQY
V gene: TRBV28; J gene: TRBJ2-1; CDR3 protein: ASSPAGAVAYNEQF
V gene: TRBV10-3; J gene: TRBJ2-3; CDR3 protein: AISAGLAESTDTQY
V gene: TRBV15; J gene: TRBJ2-3; CDR3 protein: ATSRYGDTQY
V gene: TRBV10-3; J gene: TRBJ2-7; CDR3 protein: AISDRGSSYEQY
V gene: TRBV29-1; J gene: TRBJ2-2; CDR3 protein: SVPTATGELF
V gene: TRBV4-1; J gene: TRBJ2-2; CDR3 protein: ASSQEWPVGELF
V gene: TRBV12-3/TRBV12-4; J gene: TRBJ1-1; CDR3 protein: ASSQTRAMNTEAF
V gene: TRBV7-9; J gene: TRBJ2-7; CDR3 protein: ASSSFRGSALSYEQY
V gene: TRBV7-2; J gene: TRBJ2-3; CDR3 protein: ASSLARGMGGALDTQY
V gene: TRBV5-1; J gene: TRBJ1-1; CDR3 protein: ASSSNPGDFTEAF
V gene: TRBV6-2/TRBV6-3; J gene: TRBJ2-2; CDR3 protein: ASRRGGAAGELF
V gene: TRBV6-6; J gene: TRBJ2-1; CDR3 protein: ASSYWQGEQF
V gene: TRBV19; J gene: TRBJ1-5; CDR3 protein: ASSIGRGGNQPQH
V gene: TRBV21-1; J gene: TRBJ2-1; CDR3 protein: ASNTRGRDKSYNEQF
V gene: TRBV10-3; J gene: TRBJ2-5; CDR3 protein: AISAGGSPQETQY
V gene: TRBV28; J gene: TRBJ2-3; CDR3 protein: ASSSRLGISTDTQY
V gene: TRBV10-3; J gene: TRBJ2-1; CDR3 protein: AITDNNEQF
V gene: TRBV9; J gene: TRBJ2-1; CDR3 protein: ASSARQGGFREQF
V gene: TRBV12-3/TRBV12-4; J gene: TRBJ2-2; CDR3 protein: ASRSSGTGGAGELF
V gene: TRBV28; J gene: TRBJ1-3; CDR3 protein: ASSAPQGRRIDGNTIY
V gene: TRBV6-2/TRBV6-3; J gene: TRBJ1-5; CDR3 protein: ASSYVLDPVGDQPQH
V gene: TRBV28; J gene: TRBJ2-1; CDR3 protein: AGGARLSYNEQF
V gene: TRBV7-6; J gene: TRBJ2-7; CDR3 protein: ASSLEAGEDEQY
V gene: TRBV7-2; J gene: TRBJ1-5; CDR3 protein: ASSLAWEGQPQH
V gene: TRBV12-3/TRBV12-4; J gene: TRBJ2-1; CDR3 protein: ASKLAGTNEQF
V gene: TRBV27; J gene: TRBJ2-2; CDR3 protein: ASSDGTANTGDLF
V gene: TRBV10-1; J gene: TRBJ2-7; CDR3 protein: ASSESIASGDEQY
V gene: TRBV14; J gene: TRBJ1-2; CDR3 protein: ASSHETGYGYT
V gene: TRBV5-1; J gene: TRBJ2-3; CDR3 protein: ASSLGPGREGDTQY
V gene: TRBV27; J gene: TRBJ2-5; CDR3 protein: ASSTLRDRAGETQY
V gene: TRBV12-3/TRBV12-4; J gene: TRBJ2-7; CDR3 protein: ASSFGPSNYEQY